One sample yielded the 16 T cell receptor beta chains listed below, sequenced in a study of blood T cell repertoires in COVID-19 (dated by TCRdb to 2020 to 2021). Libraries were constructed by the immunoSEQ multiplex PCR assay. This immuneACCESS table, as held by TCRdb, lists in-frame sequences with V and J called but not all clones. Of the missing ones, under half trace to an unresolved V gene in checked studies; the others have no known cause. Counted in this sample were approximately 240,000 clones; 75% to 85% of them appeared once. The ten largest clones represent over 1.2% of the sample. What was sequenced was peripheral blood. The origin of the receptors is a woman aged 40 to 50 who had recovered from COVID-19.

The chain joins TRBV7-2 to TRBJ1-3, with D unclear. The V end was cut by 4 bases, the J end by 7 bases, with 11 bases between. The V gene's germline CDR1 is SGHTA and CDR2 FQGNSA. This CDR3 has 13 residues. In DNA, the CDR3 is TGTGCCAGCAGCTGGGCAGATCGGAACACCATATATTTT. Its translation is CASSWADRNTIYF.

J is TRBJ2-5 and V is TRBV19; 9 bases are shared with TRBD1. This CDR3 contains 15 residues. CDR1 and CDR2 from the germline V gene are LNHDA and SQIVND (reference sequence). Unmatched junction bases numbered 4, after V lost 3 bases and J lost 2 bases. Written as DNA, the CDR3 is TGTGCCAGTAGTATGACAGGGGGAATGCAAGAGACCCAGTACTTC. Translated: CASSMTGGMQETQYF.

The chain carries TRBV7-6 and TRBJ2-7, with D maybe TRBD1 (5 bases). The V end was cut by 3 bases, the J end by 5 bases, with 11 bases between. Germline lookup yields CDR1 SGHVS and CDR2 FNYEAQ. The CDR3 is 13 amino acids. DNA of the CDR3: TGTGCCAGCAGCTTCCTCAGGGCAGACGAGCAGTACTTC. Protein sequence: CASSFLRADEQYF.

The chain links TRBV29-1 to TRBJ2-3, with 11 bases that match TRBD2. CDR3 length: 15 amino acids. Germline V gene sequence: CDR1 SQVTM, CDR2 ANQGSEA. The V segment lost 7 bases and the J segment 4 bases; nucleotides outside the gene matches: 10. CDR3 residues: CSAAFSGGAPDTQYF. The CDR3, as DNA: TGCAGCGCTGCTTTTAGCGGGGGGGCCCCAGATACGCAGTATTTT.

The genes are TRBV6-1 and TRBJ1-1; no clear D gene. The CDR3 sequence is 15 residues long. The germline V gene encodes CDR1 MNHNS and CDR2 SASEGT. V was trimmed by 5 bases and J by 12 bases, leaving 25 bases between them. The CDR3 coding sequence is TGTGCCAGCAGTCCTGAACTTCCAGACAAAGCCAGGCCTTTCTTT. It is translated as CASSPELPDKARPFF.

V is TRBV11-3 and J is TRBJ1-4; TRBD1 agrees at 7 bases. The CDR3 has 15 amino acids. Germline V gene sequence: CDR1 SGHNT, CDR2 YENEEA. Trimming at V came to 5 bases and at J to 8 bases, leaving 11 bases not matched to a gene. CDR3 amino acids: CASSKSTGSEEKLFF. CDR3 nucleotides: TGTGCCAGCAGCAAGTCGACAGGGTCGGAAGAAAAACTGTTTTTT. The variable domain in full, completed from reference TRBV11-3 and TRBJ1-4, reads EAGVVQSPRYKIIEKKQPVAFWCNPISGHNTLYWYLQNLGQGPELLIRYENEEAVDDSQLPKDRFSAERLKGVDSTLKIQPAELGDSAVYLCASSKSTGSEEKLFFGSGTQLSVL.

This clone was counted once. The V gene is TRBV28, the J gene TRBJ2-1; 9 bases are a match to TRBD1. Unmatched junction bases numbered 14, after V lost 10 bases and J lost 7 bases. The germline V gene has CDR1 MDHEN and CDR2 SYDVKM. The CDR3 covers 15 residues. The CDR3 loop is CATTSGTGLMNEQFF. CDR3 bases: TGTGCCACCACGAGTGGGACAGGGTTAATGAATGAGCAGTTCTTC.

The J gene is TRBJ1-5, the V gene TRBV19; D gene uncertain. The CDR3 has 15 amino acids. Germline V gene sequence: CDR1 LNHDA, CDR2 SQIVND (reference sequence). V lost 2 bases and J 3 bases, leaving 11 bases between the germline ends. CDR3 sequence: CASSIMSGNNQPQHF. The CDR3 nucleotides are TGTGCCAGTAGTATAATGTCAGGTAACAATCAGCCCCAGCATTTT.

CDR3: CASSRTGTGEETQYF. In DNA, the CDR3 is TGCGCCAGCAGCAGAACCGGGACAGGGGAAGAGACCCAGTACTTC. The V call is TRBV5-1, the J call TRBJ2-5, with 10 bases fitting TRBD1. CDR1 and CDR2 from the germline V gene are SGHRS and YFSETQ. V dropped 4 bases and J dropped 3; count of bases not matched to a gene: 6. CDR3 length: 15 amino acids.

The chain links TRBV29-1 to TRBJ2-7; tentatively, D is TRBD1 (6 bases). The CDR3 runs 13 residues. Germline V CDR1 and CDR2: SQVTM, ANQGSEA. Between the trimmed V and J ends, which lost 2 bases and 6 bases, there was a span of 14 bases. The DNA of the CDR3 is TGCAGCGTTGAACTGGGGGCCCTGGGCGAGCAGTACTTC. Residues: CSVELGALGEQYF.

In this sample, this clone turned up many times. For the CDR3, the DNA is TGTGCCAGCAGCTTGTATTCCTCCTACGAGCAGTACTTC. Translated: CASSLYSSYEQYF. V gene TRBV5-6 combines with J gene TRBJ2-7; D is unresolved. Germline V gene data show CDR1 as SGHDT and CDR2 as YYEEEE. This CDR3 region has 13 residues. V was cut by 1 base and J by 0 bases, with 5 bases left in between.

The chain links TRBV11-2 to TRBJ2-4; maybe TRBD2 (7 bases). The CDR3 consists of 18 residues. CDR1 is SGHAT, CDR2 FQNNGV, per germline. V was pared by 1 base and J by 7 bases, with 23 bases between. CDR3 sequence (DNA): TGTGCCAGCAGCTTAGGGAGCGCCGGGGGGCTAGAGGGGAACATTCAGTACTTC. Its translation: CASSLGSAGGLEGNIQYF.

The CDR3 spells CATSKAGLNTGELFF. In DNA, the CDR3 is TGTGCCACCAGTAAGGCGGGACTGAACACCGGGGAGCTGTTTTTT. This chain uses TRBV24-1 with TRBJ2-2, with D perhaps matching TRBD2 (6 bases). V lost 6 bases to trimming and J lost 1 base, with 11 bases between them. The V gene's germline CDR1 is KGHDR and CDR2 SFDVKD. The CDR3 loop spans 15 amino acids.

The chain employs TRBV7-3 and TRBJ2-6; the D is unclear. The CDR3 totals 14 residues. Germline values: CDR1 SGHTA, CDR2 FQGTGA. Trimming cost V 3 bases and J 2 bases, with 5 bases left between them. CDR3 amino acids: CASSFATGANVLTF. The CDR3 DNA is TGTGCCAGCAGCTTCGCGACTGGGGCCAACGTCCTGACTTTC.

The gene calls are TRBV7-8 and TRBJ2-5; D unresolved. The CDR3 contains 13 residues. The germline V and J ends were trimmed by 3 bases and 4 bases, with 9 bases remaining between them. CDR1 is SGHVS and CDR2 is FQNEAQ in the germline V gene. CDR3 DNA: TGTGCCAGCAGCTTTGGTGAGGCAGAGACCCAGTACTTC. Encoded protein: CASSFGEAETQYF.

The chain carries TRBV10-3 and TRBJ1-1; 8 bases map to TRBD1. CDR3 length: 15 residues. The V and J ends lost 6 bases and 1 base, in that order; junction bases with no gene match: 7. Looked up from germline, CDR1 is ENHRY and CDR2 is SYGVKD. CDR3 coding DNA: TGTGCCATCAGCCCATCCGACAGGGGGAACACTGAAGCTTTCTTT. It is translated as CAISPSDRGNTEAFF.